These 24 T cell receptor beta chains were sequenced from one sample in a study of blood T cell repertoires in COVID-19. Clones were read by immunoSEQ multiplex PCR, and TCRdb kept only the in-frame ones, dropping some. The sample has more than 90,000 clones; about 90% are singletons. Sequencing was done on a sample of peripheral blood. These receptors came from a man in his fifties with acute or convalescent COVID-19.

Concerning this clone: The junction departs from the called germline gene at one end, perhaps through a read error. V and J are TRBV29-1 and TRBJ2-1, with D perhaps matching TRBD1 (5 bases). CDR3 length: 15 residues. CDR1 is SQVTM, CDR2 ANQGSEA, per germline. The CDR3 region is CSVEELDSLYNEQFF. The CDR3 DNA follows: TGCAGCGTCGAAGAATTAGACAGTTTATACAATGAGCAGTTCTTC.

The chain joins TRBV11-2 to TRBJ1-2, with no clear D. V shed 0 bases and J shed 4 bases, with 15 bases lying between them. Germline V gene sequence: CDR1 SGHAT, CDR2 FQNNGV. The CDR3 has 16 amino acids. The CDR3 reads CASSLDRRAGFYGYTF. CDR3 coding DNA: TGTGCCAGCAGCTTAGATCGGCGGGCAGGCTTCTATGGCTACACCTTC.

This clone is a singleton in its sample. The chain carries TRBV24-1 and TRBJ2-3, with D maybe TRBD2 (6 bases). Germline CDR1 reads KGHDR; CDR2 reads SFDVKD. This CDR3 region has 13 residues. V dropped 6 bases and J dropped 6 bases, with 12 bases sitting between them. The CDR3 region has the DNA TGTGCCACCAGTATCCCTGGGGGGGATACGCAGTATTTT. It codes for CATSIPGGDTQYF.

This clone showed up just once. V gene TRBV7-8 combines with J gene TRBJ2-1; TRBD2 might be the D (7 bases). Germline V gene lookup returns CDR1 SGHVS and CDR2 FQNEAQ. Between the trimmed V and J ends, which lost 5 bases and 6 bases, there was a span of 14 bases. The CDR3 is 14 amino acids. The CDR3 spells CASSLGGDSNEQFF. CDR3 sequence (DNA): TGTGCCAGCAGCCTAGGGGGGGATAGCAATGAGCAGTTCTTC.

The chain uses TRBV15 and TRBJ1-2; the D gene is possibly TRBD1 (5 bases). The CDR3 has 14 amino acids. In germline, CDR1 is LNHNV, CDR2 YYDKDF (reference sequence). V was trimmed by 0 bases and J by 7 bases, leaving 12 bases between them. CDR3 DNA sequence: TGTGCCACCAGCAGAGATCGGGGGGGAGGTGGCTACACCTTC. Its translation: CATSRDRGGGGYTF.

V is TRBV2 and J is TRBJ2-7; the match to TRBD1 covers 7 bases. V lost 5 bases, J lost 2 bases, and 3 bases stayed unmatched. CDR1 and CDR2 from the germline V gene are SNHLY and FYNNEI. The length of the CDR3 is 13 residues. CDR3 amino acids: CASSTGQTYEQYF. The CDR3 nucleotides are TGTGCCAGCAGTACGGGACAGACCTACGAGCAGTACTTC.

Of note for this clone: This CDR3 is also generated by other DNA sequences in the sample. V gene TRBV6-5 combines with J gene TRBJ2-6; 8 nucleotides agree with TRBD1. This CDR3 region has 15 residues. J gave up 3 bases and V 6 bases, and 4 bases lay outside the gene matches. Germline CDR1 and CDR2: MNHEY and SVGAGI. CDR3 protein: CASRSGGSGANVLTF. The CDR3 DNA sequence: TGTGCCAGCAGATCAGGGGGCAGTGGGGCCAACGTCCTGACTTTC.

The chain combines TRBV4-1 with TRBJ2-2, with TRBD1 identical over 7 bases. Trimming at V came to 1 base and at J to 7 bases, leaving 9 bases not matched to a gene. Germline V CDR1 and CDR2: MGHRA, YSYEKL. The CDR3 is 16 residues long. CDR3 nucleotide sequence: TGCGCCAGCAGCCAAGCAGGGACAGCCGTTTACGGGGAGCTGTTTTTT. Translation gives CASSQAGTAVYGELFF.

In its sample, this clone was seen a few times. The V call is TRBV19, the J call TRBJ1-2; D perhaps matches TRBD1 (6 bases). CDR3 length equals 15 residues. V was cut by 7 bases and J by 0 bases, with 15 bases left in between. Germline V gives CDR1 LNHDA, CDR2 SQIVND (reference sequence). CDR3 in amino acids: CASTSSNRANYGYTF. The CDR3 DNA reads TGTGCCAGTACCTCAAGTAACAGGGCTAACTATGGCTACACCTTC.

The chain uses TRBV19 and TRBJ2-5; 8 bases are shared with TRBD2. Germline trimming cut 5 bases from V and 1 base from J; bases unmatched to any gene: 18. The germline gives CDR1 LNHDA, CDR2 SQIVND (reference sequence). CDR3 length equals 19 residues. DNA of the CDR3: TGTGCCAGTAGTGCCAAACATCCCGGGACTAGAGGGGCCCAAGAGACCCAGTACTTC. Translating gives CASSAKHPGTRGAQETQYF. Using reference TRBV19 and TRBJ2-5 for the parts outside the CDR3, the full variable domain is DGGITQSPKYLFRKEGQNVTLSCEQNLNHDAMYWYRQDPGQGLRLIYYSQIVNDFQKGDIAEGYSVSREKKESFPLTVTSAQKNPTAFYLCASSAKHPGTRGAQETQYFGPGTRLLVL.

The rearrangement uses TRBV10-2 and TRBJ1-5; no firm D call. The CDR3 loop spans 16 amino acids. V shed 6 bases and J shed 4 bases, with 19 bases lying between them. Germline assignment: CDR1 WSHSY and CDR2 SAAADI. The CDR3 nucleotides are TGCGCCAGCAGCCCATGGGGAGGGCAAAGGAATCAGCCCCAGCATTTT. Protein: CASSPWGGQRNQPQHF.

This clone was seen a single time. J is TRBJ1-1 and V is TRBV27; TRBD1 is a possible D gene (5 bases). The V and J ends lost 6 bases and 7 bases respectively, with 15 bases between them. Germline CDR1 reads MNHEY; CDR2 reads SMNVEV (reference sequence). This CDR3 has 13 amino acids. CDR3 in amino acids: CASSYWGRYEAFF. DNA of the CDR3: TGTGCCAGCAGCTATTGGGGGAGGTATGAAGCTTTCTTT.

The chain has TRBV3-1 (or the pseudogene TRBV3-2) and TRBJ1-1, with D possibly being TRBD1 (5 bases). This CDR3 has 13 amino acids. V dropped 2 bases and J dropped 6 bases, with 10 bases sitting between them. The germline V gene has CDR1 LGHDT and CDR2 YNNKEL (reference sequence). The CDR3 nucleotides read TGTGCCAGCAGCCAATCGGGGGTGGCTGAAGCTTTCTTT. This translates into CASSQSGVAEAFF.

The genes are TRBV2 and TRBJ1-5, with D perhaps matching TRBD1 (6 bases). Trimming took off 7 bases at V and 13 bases at J, with 20 bases between the two ends. Germline CDR1 SNHLY, CDR2 FYNNEI. There are 13 residues in the CDR3. CDR3 in amino acids: CASTRGGSGSQHF. Written as DNA, the CDR3 is TGTGCCAGCACCAGGGGCGGCAGCGGAAGTCAGCATTTT.

V gene TRBV5-1 combines with J gene TRBJ2-5; 9 bases align to TRBD2. Unmatched junction bases numbered 6, after V lost 1 base and J lost 2 bases. The CDR3 runs 16 residues. Germline V gives CDR1 SGHRS, CDR2 YFSETQ. DNA for the CDR3: TGCGCCAGCAGCTTGTGGGGTAGCGGGGGACAAGAGACCCAGTACTTC. Its translation: CASSLWGSGGQETQYF.

This chain links TRBV19 with TRBJ2-2; 14 nucleotides match TRBD2. There are 18 residues in the CDR3. Unmatched junction bases numbered 6, after V lost 1 base and J lost 5 bases. Germline V gene sequence: CDR1 LNHDA, CDR2 SQIVND (reference sequence). CDR3 DNA sequence: TGTGCCAGTAGTATAGGGACTAGCGGGGGGCCGCGGACCGGGGAGCTGTTTTTT. It codes for CASSIGTSGGPRTGELFF.

The J gene is TRBJ1-1, the V gene TRBV11-3; D is ambiguous. V gave up 5 bases and J gave up 5 bases, with 15 bases separating them. CDR1 is SGHNT, CDR2 YENEEA, per germline. The CDR3 runs to 14 residues. CDR3 region: CASSPRAVGTEAFF. CDR3 nucleotides: TGTGCCAGCAGCCCGAGGGCTGTGGGGACTGAAGCTTTCTTT.

The chain combines TRBV6-2 or TRBV6-3 with TRBJ2-7; TRBD2 might be the D (5 bases). Germline CDR1 MNHEY, CDR2 SVGEGT. The V end lost 4 bases, the J end lost 5 bases, and 15 bases lay between the germline ends. The CDR3 is 14 amino acids. CDR3 loop: CASSSLGFSNEQYF. As DNA, the CDR3 is TGTGCCAGCAGTTCACTAGGGTTTTCAAACGAGCAGTACTTC.

The V call is TRBV24-1, the J call TRBJ2-4, with D perhaps matching TRBD1 (6 bases). The CDR3 is 14 residues long. V gave up 4 bases and J gave up 6 bases, with 12 bases separating them. Germline assignment: CDR1 KGHDR and CDR2 SFDVKD. The CDR3 is CATSETGFTNIQYF. The CDR3 region has the DNA TGTGCCACCAGTGAGACAGGTTTTACAAACATTCAGTACTTC.

The chain combines TRBV11-2 with TRBJ1-3; D unresolved. The CDR3 sequence is 14 residues long. V was trimmed by 3 bases and J by 0 bases, leaving 6 bases between them. Looked up from germline, CDR1 is SGHAT and CDR2 is FQNNGV. The CDR3 DNA sequence: TGTGCCAGCAGCTTGGGCAGCTCTGGAAACACCATATATTTT. Translating gives CASSLGSSGNTIYF.

The rearrangement joins TRBV19 to TRBJ1-5; 8 bases map to TRBD1. The CDR3 has 14 amino acids. V trimming: 2 bases; J trimming: 6 bases; junction bases outside the gene matches: 3. Germline CDR1 reads LNHDA; CDR2 reads SQIVND (reference sequence). The CDR3 sequence is CASSIQGASQPQHF. For the CDR3, the DNA is TGTGCCAGTAGTATACAGGGGGCAAGTCAGCCCCAGCATTTT. The full variable domain, rest sourced from reference TRBV19 and TRBJ1-5, is DGGITQSPKYLFRKEGQNVTLSCEQNLNHDAMYWYRQDPGQGLRLIYYSQIVNDFQKGDIAEGYSVSREKKESFPLTVTSAQKNPTAFYLCASSIQGASQPQHFGDGTRLSIL.

The chain employs TRBV27 and TRBJ2-7; a weak D match, TRBD1 (6 bases). Trimming shortened V by 2 bases and J by 9 bases, and 11 bases separated the two germline ends. The CDR3 length is 12 residues. Germline-derived CDR1 and CDR2 are MNHEY and SMNVEV (reference sequence). The CDR3 DNA follows: TGTGCCAGCAGTTTAAATGGGGGCAGGCAGTACTTC. This sequence encodes CASSLNGGRQYF.

This clone was observed a few times. The CDR3 DNA is TGTGCCAGCAGTTTATCTTATGGCTACACCTTC. This gives the protein CASSLSYGYTF. The chain recombines TRBV12-3 or TRBV12-4 with TRBJ1-2; D unclear. V was cut by 2 bases and J by 5 bases, with 3 bases left in between. This CDR3 spans 11 amino acids.

The chain has TRBV5-1 and TRBJ2-5; D gene ambiguous. V lost 6 bases and J 0 bases, leaving 6 bases between the germline ends. The germline CDR1 and CDR2 sequences are SGHRS and YFSETQ. The CDR3 runs to 12 residues. In DNA, the CDR3 is TGCGCCAGCACCCCAGACCAAGAGACCCAGTACTTC. Translating it yields CASTPDQETQYF.